Listed here are 29 T cell receptor beta chains from one sample, sequenced in a study of blood T cells in healthy people across ages. A J-beta primer mix and a sample-barcoded 5' primer were used in a second PCR of about 7 to 12 cycles. TCRdb analysed the 5' RACE reads with MiXCR anew, one entry per CDR3 protein. This sample has some 1.5 million distinct CDR3 sequences, with 28% found just once. Specimen: blood. Receptors originate from a young woman in good health.

This clonotype was seen a few times. DNA of the CDR3: TGCGCCAGCAGCCAAGAGCAGCGGGGAGTGGGCACAGATACGCAGTATTTT. As protein: CASSQEQRGVGTDTQYF. This chain uses TRBV4-1 with TRBJ2-3, with 7 bases fitting TRBD2. The CDR3 runs 17 residues. V lost 0 bases to trimming and J lost 1 base; unmatched junction nucleotides: 7. Germline CDR1 is MGHRA and CDR2 is YSYEKL.

This clonotype showed up just a few times. The rearrangement uses TRBV10-3 and TRBJ2-1, with 14 bases lining up with TRBD2. CDR1 ENHRY and CDR2 SYGVKD come from the germline V gene. Trimming took 7 bases from V and 8 from J; bases not matched to a gene: 1. This CDR3 spans 13 amino acids. The DNA for the CDR3 is TGTGCCATCAAGACTAGCGGGAGGGATGAGCAGTTCTTC. Translation gives CAIKTSGRDEQFF.

In its sample, this clonotype was seen a few times. This sequence joins TRBV5-1 and TRBJ1-1; D remains unclear. This CDR3 spans 13 amino acids. Germline CDR1 is SGHRS and CDR2 is YFSETQ. The V end was cut by 0 bases, the J end by 8 bases, with 11 bases between. CDR3 loop: CASSLVVTGEAFF. In DNA form, the CDR3 reads TGCGCCAGCAGCTTGGTAGTAACGGGGGAAGCTTTCTTT.

V usage is TRBV3-1 and J usage is TRBJ2-7, with TRBD1 identical over 9 bases. Germline trimming cut 4 bases from V and 7 bases from J; bases unmatched to any gene: 11. Germline CDR1 LGHDT, CDR2 YNNKEL (reference sequence). The CDR3 runs 15 residues. The DNA for the CDR3 is TGTGCCAGCAGCCTTGGGACAGGGTACTACAATGAGCAGTACTTC. It is translated as CASSLGTGYYNEQYF.

A few counts support this clonotype. The CDR3 nucleotides are TGTGCCACCAGCAGAGCTGGGACAGGGGTCTACGAGCAGTACTTC. It encodes CATSRAGTGVYEQYF. The chain uses TRBV15 and TRBJ2-7; TRBD1 matches 10 bases. The germline V gene encodes CDR1 LNHNV and CDR2 YYDKDF (reference sequence). With V trimmed by 1 base and J by 3 bases, 3 bases remained unmatched. This CDR3 region has 15 residues.

This clonotype was found many times. This rearrangement joins TRBV7-2 to TRBJ2-7; 10 bases line up with TRBD2. From germline, CDR1 is SGHTA and CDR2 FQGNSA. The CDR3 totals 15 residues. V was pared by 5 bases and J by 4 bases, with 8 bases of the junction left unmatched. The CDR3 loop is CASSQNPAGGYEQYF. The DNA for the CDR3 is TGTGCCAGCAGCCAGAACCCAGCGGGGGGGTACGAGCAGTACTTC.

The chain couples TRBV3-1 to TRBJ1-6; D not resolved. Germline V gene sequence: CDR1 LGHDT, CDR2 YNNKEL (reference sequence). CDR3 size: 13 residues. Trimming stripped 4 bases from V and 11 bases from J, with 12 bases between. CDR3 loop: CASSPRPGTPLHF. The CDR3 region has the DNA TGTGCCAGCAGCCCGCGACCTGGTACACCCCTCCACTTT.

The count of this clonotype is one. This rearrangement joins TRBV11-2 to TRBJ1-2, with 8 nucleotides matching TRBD1. The CDR3 spans 14 residues. Trimming took 5 bases from V and 6 from J; bases not matched to a gene: 8. Germline-derived CDR1 and CDR2 are SGHAT and FQNNGV. The CDR3 sequence: CASSRGQALHGYTF. The DNA of the CDR3 is TGTGCCAGCAGCCGGGGACAGGCTCTACATGGCTACACCTTC.

The CDR3 spells CASKQSNEQYF. CDR3 nucleotide sequence: TGTGCCAGCAAACAATCCAACGAGCAGTACTTC. J is TRBJ2-7 and V is TRBV2; D gene unclear. From germline, CDR1 is SNHLY and CDR2 FYNNEI. The CDR3 runs 11 residues. Trimming left V 7 bases short and J 5 bases short, with 9 bases between.

The V call is TRBV20-1, the J call TRBJ1-1; 7 bases are a match to TRBD1. V shed 4 bases, J shed 3 bases, and the junction held 8 bases outside the gene matches. The germline V gene has CDR1 DFQATT and CDR2 SNEGSKA (reference sequence). This CDR3 comprises 14 residues. The CDR3 nucleotides read TGCAGTGCTACTCGTACAGGGGCGTACACTGAAGCTTTCTTT. Translated: CSATRTGAYTEAFF.

This clonotype occurred a few times. The CDR3 here is CASRQTPNYGYTF. Written as DNA, the CDR3 is TGTGCCAGCAGACAAACACCTAACTATGGCTACACCTTC. The chain joins TRBV12-3 or TRBV12-4 to TRBJ1-2; no reliable D call. This CDR3 has 13 residues. Trimming took 6 bases from V and 0 from J, leaving 8 bases between them.

The genes are TRBV4-1 and TRBJ2-1; 8 bases map to TRBD2. Looked up from germline, CDR1 is MGHRA and CDR2 is YSYEKL. CDR3 length: 18 residues. V lost 3 bases, J lost 0 bases, and 10 bases stayed unmatched. The CDR3 coding sequence is TGCGCCAGCAGCCATGGCTCCCAGCGGGGGAGCTCCTACAATGAGCAGTTCTTC. This encodes CASSHGSQRGSSYNEQFF.

The genes are TRBV12-3 or TRBV12-4 and TRBJ1-3; TRBD1 matches 8 bases. The CDR3 spans 15 residues. After removal of 6 bases from V and 4 bases from J, the junction contained 8 bases not matched to a gene. In DNA, the CDR3 is TGTGCCAGCAGGAGACAGGGGTACCCCGGAAACACCATATATTTT. Translating gives CASRRQGYPGNTIYF.

The V and J genes are TRBV5-1 and TRBJ2-3; a possible D gene is TRBD2 (5 bases). The CDR3 contains 14 residues. From germline, CDR1 is SGHRS and CDR2 YFSETQ. V lost 4 bases and J lost 2, with 11 bases in between. CDR3 loop: CASSEGRFTDTQYF. The CDR3 nucleotides read TGCGCCAGCAGCGAGGGAAGATTCACAGATACGCAGTATTTT.

The chain employs TRBV5-1 and TRBJ1-4; a weak D match, TRBD1 (6 bases). The CDR3 has 15 amino acids. Germline CDR1 is SGHRS and CDR2 is YFSETQ. Trimming took 4 bases from V and 1 from J, leaving 11 bases between them. CDR3 sequence (DNA): TGCGCCAGCAGCGTATCACAGGGAACTAATGAAAAACTGTTTTTT. Translated: CASSVSQGTNEKLFF.

In its sample, this clonotype was seen a few times. The DNA of the CDR3 is TGTGCCAGCAGTGGTGGAGGCGCCGGTTGGGGTGATTCACCCCTCCACTTT. Its translation is CASSGGGAGWGDSPLHF. The chain uses TRBV6-1 and TRBJ1-6; D is uncertain. The CDR3 runs 17 residues. V lost 4 bases and J lost 8, with 21 bases in between. Germline V gives CDR1 MNHNS, CDR2 SASEGT.

A few counts support this clonotype. The CDR3 spells CASTEPRMNTEAFF. The CDR3 DNA is TGTGCCAGCACCGAACCCAGGATGAACACTGAAGCTTTCTTT. The rearrangement joins TRBV6-6 to TRBJ1-1; D not certain. The CDR3 has 14 amino acids. Trimming took off 7 bases at V and 0 bases at J, with 12 bases between the two ends. Germline V CDR1 and CDR2: MNHNY, SVGAGI (reference sequence).

The chain has TRBV12-3 or TRBV12-4 and TRBJ2-1; D gene unclear. There are 12 residues in the CDR3. Trimming shortened V by 3 bases and J by 10 bases, and 10 bases separated the two germline ends. The CDR3 reads CASSFGYGEQFF. The CDR3, as DNA: TGTGCCAGCAGTTTCGGGTACGGGGAGCAGTTCTTC.

The genes are TRBV2 and TRBJ2-5; 8 nucleotides align to TRBD2. Germline CDR1 reads SNHLY; CDR2 reads FYNNEI. Trimming took 7 bases from V and 3 from J; bases not matched to a gene: 7. The CDR3 length is 14 residues. CDR3 sequence reads: CASKPDSGKETQYF. The CDR3, as DNA: TGTGCCAGCAAACCGGATAGCGGGAAAGAGACCCAGTACTTC.

This clonotype was counted between two and nine times. For the CDR3, the DNA is TGTGCCAGCAGTCAGGACAGGGTAACCTACAATGAGCAGTTCTTC. Translating gives CASSQDRVTYNEQFF. The chain recombines TRBV6-6 with TRBJ2-1, with 8 bases identical to TRBD1. Germline V CDR1 and CDR2: MNHNY, SVGAGI (reference sequence). Losses at the gene ends were 5 bases for V and 2 bases for J; bases not matched to a gene: 5. This CDR3 has 15 amino acids.

The rearrangement uses TRBV20-1 and TRBJ2-5; the D gene is possibly TRBD2 (6 bases). Per the germline V gene, CDR1 is DFQATT and CDR2 is SNEGSKA (reference sequence). The CDR3 runs 14 residues. V gave up 6 bases and J gave up 2 bases, with 16 bases separating them. The CDR3 here is CSAKVGGPQETQYF. The CDR3 nucleotides read TGCAGTGCAAAAGTGGGGGGACCTCAAGAGACCCAGTACTTC.

This clonotype has at least ten counts. This rearrangement joins TRBV7-2 to TRBJ2-7; TRBD2 agrees at 7 bases. The length of the CDR3 is 14 residues. Trimming took 3 bases from V and 3 from J; bases not matched to a gene: 5. In germline, CDR1 is SGHTA, CDR2 FQGNSA. CDR3 DNA: TGTGCCAGCAGCTTGAGGCGGGGGTTCTACGAGCAGTACTTC. This gives the protein CASSLRRGFYEQYF. Drawing the rest from reference TRBV7-2 and TRBJ2-7, the complete variable domain is GAGVSQSPSNKVTEKGKDVELRCDPISGHTALYWYRQSLGQGLEFLIYFQGNSAPDKSGLPSDRFSAERTGGSVSTLTIQRTQQEDSAVYLCASSLRRGFYEQYFGPGTRLTVT.

The chain joins TRBV29-1 to TRBJ2-5; TRBD2 agrees at 7 bases. The CDR3 sequence is 15 residues long. The germline gives CDR1 SQVTM, CDR2 ANQGSEA. J was trimmed by 11 bases and V by 3 bases; bases with no gene match: 18. The DNA for the CDR3 is TGCAGCGTTGACCCGGGAGGCCGTGAGGACGGTGAGCAGTACTTC. It encodes CSVDPGGREDGEQYF. Looking up the rest from reference TRBV29-1 and TRBJ2-5 gives the full variable domain: SAVISQKPSRDICQRGTSLTIQCQVDSQVTMMFWYRQQPGQSLTLIATANQGSEATYESGFVIDKFPISRPNLTFSTLTVSNMSPEDSSIYLCSVDPGGREDGEQYFGPGTRLLVL.

This clonotype was counted only a few times. The rearrangement uses TRBV9 and TRBJ2-2, with a tentative D call TRBD2 (6 bases). There are 15 residues in the CDR3. V gave up 0 bases and J gave up 5 bases, with 11 bases separating them. Germline CDR1 SGDLS, CDR2 YYNGEE. The CDR3 DNA reads TGTGCCAGCAGCGTAGCGGAGGGCGGGACCGGGGAGCTGTTTTTT. It encodes CASSVAEGGTGELFF.

The chain combines TRBV7-6 with TRBJ2-1, with TRBD2 as a possible D gene (6 bases). Trimming left V 2 bases short and J 2 bases short, with 25 bases between. CDR3 size: 20 residues. Germline CDR1 and CDR2: SGHVS and FNYEAQ. The CDR3 DNA is TGTGCCAGCAGCTTATCCGTCTCACCCCTTAGCGGAATACCCTACAATGAGCAGTTCTTC. Encoded protein: CASSLSVSPLSGIPYNEQFF.

This clonotype was seen at least ten times. This may arise from a read error, as a much more abundant clone is one base away. The chain joins TRBV5-5 to TRBJ2-7; TRBD1 matches at 7 bases. The germline gives CDR1 SGHKS, CDR2 YYEKEE (reference sequence). Trimming at V came to 0 bases and at J to 3 bases, leaving 3 bases not matched to a gene. The CDR3 loop spans 14 amino acids. The CDR3 spells CASSLGQGRYEQYF. CDR3 nucleotide sequence: TGTGCCAGCAGCTTGGGACAGGGACGCTACGAGCAGTACTTC.

A note on this clonotype: This may arise from a read error, as a much more abundant clone is one base away. The genes are TRBV29-1 and TRBJ2-7, with no clear D. Looked up from germline, CDR1 is SQVTM and CDR2 is ANQGSEA. This CDR3 has 13 residues. The CDR3 region is CRVEEDGSYEQYF. DNA of the CDR3: TGCAGAGTTGAAGAGGATGGCAGTTACGAGCAGTACTTC.

With regard to this clonotype: A junction end diverges from the germline sequence, so it may reflect a read error. The chain couples TRBV5-1 to TRBJ2-2; D may be TRBD1 (6 bases). From germline, CDR1 is SGHRS and CDR2 YFSETQ. The CDR3 runs to 17 residues. This CDR3 reads CASRKRTETTTSGEPFF. DNA for the CDR3: TGCGCCAGCCGGAAAAGGACAGAGACGACAACATCCGGGGAGCCGTTTTTT.

This clonotype was seen many times. This chain links TRBV7-9 with TRBJ2-4, with 9 bases lining up with TRBD2. With V trimmed by 6 bases and J by 5 bases, 8 bases remained unmatched. The CDR3 is 15 residues long. Per germline, CDR1 SEHNR and CDR2 FQNEAQ (reference sequence). As DNA, the CDR3 is TGTGCCAGCAGTAGTAGGCAGCGGGGGGAAAACATTCAGTACTTC. Its protein product is CASSSRQRGENIQYF.